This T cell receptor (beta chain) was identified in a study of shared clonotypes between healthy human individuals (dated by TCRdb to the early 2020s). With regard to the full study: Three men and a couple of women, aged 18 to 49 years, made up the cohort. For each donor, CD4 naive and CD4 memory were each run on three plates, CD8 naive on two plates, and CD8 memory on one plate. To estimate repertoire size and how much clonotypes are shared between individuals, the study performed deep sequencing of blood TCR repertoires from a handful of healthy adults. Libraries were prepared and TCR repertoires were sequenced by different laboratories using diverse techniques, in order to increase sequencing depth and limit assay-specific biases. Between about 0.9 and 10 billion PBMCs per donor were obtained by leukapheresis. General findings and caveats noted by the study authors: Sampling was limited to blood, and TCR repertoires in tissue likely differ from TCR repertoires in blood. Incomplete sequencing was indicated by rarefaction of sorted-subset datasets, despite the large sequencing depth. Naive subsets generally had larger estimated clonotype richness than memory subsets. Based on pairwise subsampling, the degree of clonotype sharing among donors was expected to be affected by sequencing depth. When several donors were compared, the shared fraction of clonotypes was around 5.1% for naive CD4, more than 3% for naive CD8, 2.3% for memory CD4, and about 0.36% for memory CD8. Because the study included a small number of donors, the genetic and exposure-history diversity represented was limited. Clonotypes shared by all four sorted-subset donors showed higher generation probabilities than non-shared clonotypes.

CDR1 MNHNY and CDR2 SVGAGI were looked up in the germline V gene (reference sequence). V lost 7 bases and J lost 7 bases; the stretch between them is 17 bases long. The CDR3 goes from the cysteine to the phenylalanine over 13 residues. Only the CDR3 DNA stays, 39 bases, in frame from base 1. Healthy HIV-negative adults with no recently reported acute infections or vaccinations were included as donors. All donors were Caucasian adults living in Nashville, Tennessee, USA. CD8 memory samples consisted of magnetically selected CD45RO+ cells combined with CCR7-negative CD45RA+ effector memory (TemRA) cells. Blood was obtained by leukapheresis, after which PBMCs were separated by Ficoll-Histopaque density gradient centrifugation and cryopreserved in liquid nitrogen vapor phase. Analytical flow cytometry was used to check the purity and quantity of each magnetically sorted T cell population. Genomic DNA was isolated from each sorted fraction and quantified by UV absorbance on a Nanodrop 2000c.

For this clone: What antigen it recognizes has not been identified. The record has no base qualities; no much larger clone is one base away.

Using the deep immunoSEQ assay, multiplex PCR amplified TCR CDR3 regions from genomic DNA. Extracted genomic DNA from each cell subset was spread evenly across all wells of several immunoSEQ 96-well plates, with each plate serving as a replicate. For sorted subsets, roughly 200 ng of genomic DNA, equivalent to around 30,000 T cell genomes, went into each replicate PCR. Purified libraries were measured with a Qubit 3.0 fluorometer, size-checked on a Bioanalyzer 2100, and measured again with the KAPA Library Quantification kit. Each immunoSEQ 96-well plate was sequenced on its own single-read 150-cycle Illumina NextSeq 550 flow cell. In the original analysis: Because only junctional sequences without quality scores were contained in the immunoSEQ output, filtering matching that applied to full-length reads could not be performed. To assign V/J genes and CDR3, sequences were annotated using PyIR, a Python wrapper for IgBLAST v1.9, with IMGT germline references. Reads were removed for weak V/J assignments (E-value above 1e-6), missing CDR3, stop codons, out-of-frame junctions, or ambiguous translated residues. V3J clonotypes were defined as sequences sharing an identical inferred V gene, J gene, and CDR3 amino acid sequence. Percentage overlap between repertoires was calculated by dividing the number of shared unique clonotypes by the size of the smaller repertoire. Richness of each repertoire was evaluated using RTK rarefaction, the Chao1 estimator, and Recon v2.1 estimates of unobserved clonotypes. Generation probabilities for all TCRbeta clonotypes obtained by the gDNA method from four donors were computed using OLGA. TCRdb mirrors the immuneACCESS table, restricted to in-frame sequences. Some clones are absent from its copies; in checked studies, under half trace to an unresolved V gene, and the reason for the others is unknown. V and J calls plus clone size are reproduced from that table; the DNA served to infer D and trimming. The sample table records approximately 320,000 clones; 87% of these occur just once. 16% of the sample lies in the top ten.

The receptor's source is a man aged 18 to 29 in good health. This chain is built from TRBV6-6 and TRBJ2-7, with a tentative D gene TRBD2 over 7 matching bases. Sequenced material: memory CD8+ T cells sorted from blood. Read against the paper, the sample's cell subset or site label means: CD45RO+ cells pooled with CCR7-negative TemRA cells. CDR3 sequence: CASIGGGREEQYF. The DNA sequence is TGTGCCAGCATAGGGGGAGGGAGGGAAGAGCAGTACTTC.